This T cell receptor (beta chain) was observed in a study of beta chain features in type 1 diabetes (dated by TCRdb to the late 2010s). For the wider study: Patients and healthy donors did not differ in mean age, gender distribution, total cell number or subset yield. A total of 100 million to 140 million sorted cells were examined across all samples, and the number of cells per subset was strongly correlated with RNA yield. Naive and central memory subsets were obtained from all 30 or so donors, but regulatory and stem cell-like memory subsets were isolated from only 8 patients and roughly eight healthy donors. In the study, recently diagnosed type 1 diabetes patients and matched healthy donors were compared on the TCRB repertoires of their sorted circulating CD4+ T cell subsets.

A few counts support this clone. The antigen it binds to is not known. Nothing much larger sits one base from this clone, and base qualities are not available. A single peripheral blood draw of around 120 mL on average was collected from each donor into heparinised tubes. Using a panel that included CD45RO, CCR7, CD25, CD127, CD95 and CD27, naive, central memory, regulatory and stem cell-like memory CD4+ T cells were sorted on a BD FACSAria II. Purity was above 98% for every sorted population. Right away, PBMCs were isolated by Lymphoprep density gradient centrifugation and were stained directly, with no culture step. To minimize batch effects, samples were stained and sorted in pairs, one healthy donor with one patient per experiment. Overall study outcomes, separate from this receptor: Because the HLA sub-analyses included only small numbers of individuals, any influence of HLA type on TCRB rearrangement was left unresolved. Naive, central memory and regulatory TCRB repertoires appeared to be more alike among patients than among healthy donors. Type 1 diabetes patients showed a moderate but significant shortening of TCRB CDR3 length in all four CD4+ subsets. Sequencing cDNA rather than genomic DNA could over-represent highly expressing activated cells, although activation and CD3 levels did not differ between groups. Fewer insertions and more nucleotide deletions at VDJ recombination sites were observed in patients with type 1 diabetes, implying thymic rearrangement abnormalities. Shorter templates might be favored by PCR, yet because patient and control samples were amplified and corrected together, any such skew would affect both groups equally.

All of the isolated RNA was reverse transcribed with the High Capacity cDNA Reverse Transcription Kit, so expressed TCRB transcripts were sequenced. Naive, central memory and regulatory T cell samples underwent deep immunoSEQ sequencing, averaging around 3.9 million total reads per sample. After sorted cells were lysed in RLT buffer, RNA was extracted with DNase-treated RNeasy Micro or Mini kits, with the choice depending on cell number. Each cell subset was processed on its own to prevent cross-contamination, while patient and healthy donor samples were processed together. The immunoSEQ multiplex PCR was used to amplify TCRB sequences from cDNA, generating 87-bp fragments that spanned the CDR3 region. The amplicons were sequenced using the Illumina HiSeq platform. The authors' pipeline ran thus. Synthetic template baselines were used to correct PCR bias computationally, reads within Hamming distance 2 were collapsed together, and singletons that could not be merged were discarded. Reads were aligned to IMGT to assign V, D and J genes, CDR3 length, and insertions or deletions at six rearrangement sites. Within each subset, clonotype counts were normalized to the number of sorted cells before true diversity and Gini coefficients were calculated with the tcR R package. The overlap coefficient, calculated on TCRB nucleotide sequences, was used to quantify repertoire sharing. In TCRdb, the immuneACCESS table is reduced to in-frame sequences with V and J assigned. These tables do not hold every clone; where another copy was compared, an unresolved V gene accounts for under half, and the others remain unexplained. Clone size and the V and J calls come from that table; the DNA yielded D and trimming. This sample has approximately 150,000 clones in its table, and approximately 10% of those were observed once. The ten largest account for approximately 0.7% of the sample.

The germline V gene gives CDR1 as SGHTA and CDR2 as FQGNSA. V is clipped by 5 bases and J by 6 bases, and the sequence between their germline boundaries is 18 bases long. The CDR3 starts with the cysteine, ends with the phenylalanine, and has 15 residues. CDR3 DNA is the only sequence kept; it has 45 bases, read in frame from the first base. The receptor's source is a man under 40 with type 1 diabetes. This sequence uses TRBV7-2 and TRBJ2-3; the best D guess is TRBD2, with 5 bases matching. Material for sequencing was central memory CD4+ T cells from blood. The DNA sequence is TGTGCCAGCAGCATGACTAATAGCTTCCAGGATACGCAGTATTTT. This encodes CASSMTNSFQDTQYF. Reference TRBV7-2 and TRBJ2-3 genes cover what lies past the CDR3, so the full variable domain is GAGVSQSPSNKVTEKGKDVELRCDPISGHTALYWYRQSLGQGLEFLIYFQGNSAPDKSGLPSDRFSAERTGGSVSTLTIQRTQQEDSAVYLCASSMTNSFQDTQYFGPGTRLTVL.